These 16 T cell receptor beta chains were all obtained from the same sample, sequenced in a study of early T cells in non-severe SARS-CoV-2 infection. MiXCR was run by TCRdb on the 5' RACE reads, yielding one entry per CDR3 protein. Counted here are about 71,000 distinct CDR3 sequences, under 15% occurring once; the ten biggest clones make up roughly 2.6%. The sequences come from whole blood, collected at baseline. Receptors were obtained from an adult who was a healthcare worker with PCR-confirmed SARS-CoV-2 infection or an uninfected control (not recorded which).

V is TRBV4-1 and J is TRBJ1-1; D gene ambiguous. The CDR3 runs to 16 residues. Germline V gene lookup returns CDR1 MGHRA and CDR2 YSYEKL. Trimming cost V 1 base and J 6 bases, with 18 bases left between them. The CDR3 here is CASSQVSRAADSEAFF. The CDR3 bases are TGCGCCAGCAGCCAAGTGAGCCGGGCCGCGGATTCTGAAGCTTTCTTT.

This clonotype was seen only a few times. The chain recombines TRBV28 with TRBJ1-5; maybe TRBD1 (6 bases). The CDR3 has 15 residues. The germline V gene has CDR1 MDHEN and CDR2 SYDVKM. Trimming removed 2 bases from V and 5 bases from J, with 13 bases in between. This CDR3 is CASSLGGRDYQPQHF. CDR3 coding DNA: TGTGCCAGCAGTTTAGGGGGCAGGGACTATCAGCCCCAGCATTTT.

This chain connects TRBV28 to TRBJ2-5, with a possible D match to TRBD2 (5 bases). The CDR3 sequence is 15 residues long. In germline, CDR1 is MDHEN, CDR2 SYDVKM. Trimming cost V 5 bases and J 5 bases, with 18 bases left between them. The CDR3 nucleotides are TGTGCCAGCAGTCTGGACGGACCCAGGAGGGAGACCCAGTACTTC. Residues: CASSLDGPRRETQYF. Together with reference TRBV28 and TRBJ2-5, the CDR3 gives the full variable domain: DVKVTQSSRYLVKRTGEKVFLECVQDMDHENMFWYRQDPGLGLRLIYFSYDVKMKEKGDIPEGYSVSREKKERFSLILESASTNQTSMYLCASSLDGPRRETQYFGPGTRLLVL.

The rearrangement links TRBV11-2 to TRBJ1-4, with a tentative D call TRBD1 (6 bases). Per germline, CDR1 SGHAT and CDR2 FQNNGV. The CDR3 has 16 residues. Trimming pared 5 bases from V and 1 base from J, leaving 14 bases between. The CDR3 coding sequence is TGTGCCAGCAGCAATGGGGGCACCCTAACTAATGAAAAACTGTTTTTT. As protein: CASSNGGTLTNEKLFF. Based on the CDR3 plus reference TRBV11-2 and TRBJ1-4, the full variable domain is EAGVAQSPRYKIIEKRQSVAFWCNPISGHATLYWYQQILGQGPKLLIQFQNNGVVDDSQLPKDRFSAERLKGVDSTLKIQPAKLEDSAVYLCASSNGGTLTNEKLFFGSGTQLSVL.

The CDR3 nucleotides are TGCAGTGCTAGAGAGATGACCGCCCCGGAGACAGATACGCAGTATTTT. This gives the protein CSAREMTAPETDTQYF. The V call is TRBV20-1, the J call TRBJ2-3; no definite D call. V was clipped by 0 bases and J by 3 bases, with 16 bases between them. CDR1 and CDR2 from the germline V gene are DFQATT and SNEGSKA (reference sequence). The CDR3 length is 16 residues.

This clonotype has ten or more counts. This sequence joins TRBV6-5 and TRBJ2-3; no clear D. CDR1 is MNHEY, CDR2 SVGAGI, per germline. V gave up 6 bases and J gave up 10 bases, with 20 bases separating them. The CDR3 runs to 14 residues. The CDR3 region has the DNA TGTGCCAGCAGCGCTCCCCCCGACTTTAACCCGCAGTATTTT. This encodes CASSAPPDFNPQYF.

The V call is TRBV29-1, the J call TRBJ2-7; the match to TRBD2 covers 12 bases. The CDR3 loop spans 15 amino acids. J was trimmed by 1 base and V by 5 bases; bases with no gene match: 6. Germline V gives CDR1 SQVTM, CDR2 ANQGSEA. Here the CDR3 DNA reads TGCAGCGTTTCTAGCGGGGGGGCTGGATCCTACGAGCAGTACTTC. Protein: CSVSSGGAGSYEQYF.

This clonotype occurred a few times. This sequence joins TRBV7-3 and TRBJ2-6, with 8 bases lining up with TRBD2. The V and J ends lost 10 bases and 1 base, in that order; junction bases with no gene match: 9. Germline V gene data show CDR1 as SGHTA and CDR2 as FQGTGA. The CDR3 is 16 amino acids. Written as DNA, the CDR3 is TGTGCCATCCCCACGGGGGGGCTGTCTGGGGCCAACGTCCTGACTTTC. Translating it yields CAIPTGGLSGANVLTF.

The genes are TRBV7-9 and TRBJ1-1; 10 bases align to TRBD1. Germline V gives CDR1 SEHNR, CDR2 FQNEAQ (reference sequence). V shed 5 bases and J 5 bases; nucleotides not matched to a gene: 8. The CDR3 covers 15 residues. The DNA for the CDR3 is TGTGCCAGCAGCCGTTGGGACAGGGGAGGGACTGAAGCTTTCTTT. Its protein product is CASSRWDRGGTEAFF.

This clonotype was counted at least ten times. Germline and junction disagree at one end, which may indicate a read error. The chain joins TRBV7-2 to TRBJ1-1, with D possibly being TRBD1 (5 bases). The CDR3 runs to 13 residues. Germline assignment: CDR1 SGHTA and CDR2 FQGNSA. The CDR3 nucleotides read TGTGCCAGCAGCCTAGCGAGGGGCACTGAAGCTTTCTTT. Amino acid sequence: CASSLARGTEAFF.

The chain is built from TRBV2 and TRBJ2-1; 11 bases are a match to TRBD2. CDR3 length: 13 residues. With 9 bases clipped from V and 3 bases from J, the junction kept 1 base outside the gene matches. CDR1 SNHLY and CDR2 FYNNEI come from the germline V gene. The CDR3 protein is CASSGGGYNEQFF. In nucleotides, the CDR3 is TGTGCCAGTAGCGGGGGGGGCTACAATGAGCAGTTCTTC.

This clonotype has only a few counts. The rearrangement joins TRBV10-3 to TRBJ2-1, with TRBD2 identical over 9 bases. This CDR3 has 15 amino acids. The germline V gene encodes CDR1 ENHRY and CDR2 SYGVKD. The V segment lost 0 bases and the J segment 7 bases; nucleotides outside the gene matches: 4. The CDR3 coding sequence is TGTGCCATCAGTGAGTCCGGGACTAGCCGGAATGAGCAGTTCTTC. It codes for CAISESGTSRNEQFF.

This clonotype was counted only a few times. The J gene is TRBJ1-2, the V gene TRBV10-2; D gene uncertain. Trimming removed 3 bases at V and 8 bases at J, with 13 bases between. Germline CDR1 is WSHSY and CDR2 is SAAADI. The CDR3 has 13 amino acids. The CDR3 DNA sequence: TGCGCCAGCAGTGACACTTCGCCCGTCGGCTACACCTTC. This encodes CASSDTSPVGYTF.

The CDR3 bases are TGTGCCAGCAGATCGACAGGGTATTTGACAGATACGCAGTATTTT. It is translated as CASRSTGYLTDTQYF. The rearrangement joins TRBV6-5 to TRBJ2-3, with TRBD1 identical over 7 bases. V shed 6 bases, J shed 3 bases, and the junction held 9 bases outside the gene matches. Per the germline V gene, CDR1 is MNHEY and CDR2 is SVGAGI. This CDR3 has 15 residues.

In its sample, this clonotype was seen a few times. In nucleotides, the CDR3 is TGCAGTGCAGCTTCTTCCCGGGACACTGAAGCTTTCTTT. Protein product: CSAASSRDTEAFF. This sequence joins TRBV20-1 and TRBJ1-1; D gene unclear. Germline V gives CDR1 DFQATT, CDR2 SNEGSKA (reference sequence). V was cut by 6 bases and J by 3 bases, with 14 bases left in between. The CDR3 loop spans 13 amino acids.

The J gene is TRBJ2-7, the V gene TRBV29-1; 10 bases agree with TRBD2. The trim removed 5 bases at V and 2 bases at J, leaving 6 bases unmatched. CDR3 length: 14 amino acids. The germline V gene encodes CDR1 SQVTM and CDR2 ANQGSEA. Here the CDR3 DNA reads TGCAGCGTTTTAGCGGGGGGTCAACCCTACGAGCAGTACTTC. Translation: CSVLAGGQPYEQYF.